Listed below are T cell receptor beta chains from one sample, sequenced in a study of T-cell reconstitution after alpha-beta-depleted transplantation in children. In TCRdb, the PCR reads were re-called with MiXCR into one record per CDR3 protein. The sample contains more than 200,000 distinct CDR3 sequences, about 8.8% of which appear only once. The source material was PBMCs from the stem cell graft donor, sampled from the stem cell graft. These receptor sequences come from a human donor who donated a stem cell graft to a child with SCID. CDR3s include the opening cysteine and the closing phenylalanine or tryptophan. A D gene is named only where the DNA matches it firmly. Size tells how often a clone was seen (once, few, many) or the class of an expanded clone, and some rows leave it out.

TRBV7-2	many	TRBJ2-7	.	TGTGCCAGCAGCTTAGGGGGGGGGCCTACCTACGAGCAGTACTTC	CASSLGGGPTYEQYF
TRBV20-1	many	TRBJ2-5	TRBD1	TGCAGTGCTAGAGGGACACCGGGACAGGGTTTTGGGGAGACCCAGTACTTC	CSARGTPGQGFGETQYF
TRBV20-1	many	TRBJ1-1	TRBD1	TGCAGTGCTAGAGCGGCACTTCGGGACAGGAACACTGAAGCTTTCTTT	CSARAALRDRNTEAFF
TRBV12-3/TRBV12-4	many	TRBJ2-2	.	TGTGCCAGCCTTTACACCGGGGAGCTGTTTTTT	CASLYTGELFF
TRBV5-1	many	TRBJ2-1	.	TGCGCCAGCAGCCCGGACCCGGCCCTAACGGCATACAATGAGCAGTTCTTC	CASSPDPALTAYNEQFF
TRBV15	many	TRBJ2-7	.	TGTGCCACCAGCAAAACCTACAGCAACGAGCAGTACTTC	CATSKTYSNEQYF
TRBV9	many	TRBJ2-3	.	TGTGCCAGCAGCCAGGGTCTCGCAGATACGCAGTATTTT	CASSQGLADTQYF
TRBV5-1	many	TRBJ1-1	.	TGCGCCAGCAGCCAATTCCAGGGCGACACTGAAGCTTTCTTT	CASSQFQGDTEAFF
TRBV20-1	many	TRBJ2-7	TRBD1	TGCAGTGCTAGAGAGTTGGGACAGCCCTACGAGCAGTACTTC	CSARELGQPYEQYF
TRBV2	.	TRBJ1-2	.	TGTGCCAGCAGTTTATACTATGGCTACACCTTC	CASSLYYGYTF
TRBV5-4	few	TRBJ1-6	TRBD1	TGTGCCAGCAGGGGACAGGGGCAATCACCCCTCCACTTT	CASRGQGQSPLHF
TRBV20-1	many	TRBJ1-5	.	TGCAGTGCTAGAGATTTTGGCAGAACAAATCAGCCCCAGCATTTT	CSARDFGRTNQPQHF
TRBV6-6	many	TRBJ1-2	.	TGTGCCAGCACCTATTTGGGCTATGGCTACACCTTC	CASTYLGYGYTF
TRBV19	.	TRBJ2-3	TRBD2	TGTGCCAGTAGTGGGGCTAGCGGGGGGCATCCTAGCACAGATACGCAGTATTTT	CASSGASGGHPSTDTQYF
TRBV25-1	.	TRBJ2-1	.	TGTGCCAACAGTTCAGGGGACAAATACAATGAGCAGTTCTTC	CANSSGDKYNEQFF
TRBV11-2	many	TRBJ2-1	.	TGTGCCAGCAGCCCCCCCTCCTACAATGAGCAGTTCTTC	CASSPPSYNEQFF
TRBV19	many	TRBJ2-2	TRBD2	TGTGCCAGTAGTACACCGGGACTATCCACCGGGGAGCTGTTTTTT	CASSTPGLSTGELFF
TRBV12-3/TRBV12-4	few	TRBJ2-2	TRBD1	TGTGCCAGCAGTAACCCAGGGGGCGCATCTCGGACCGGGGAGCTGTTTTTT	CASSNPGGASRTGELFF
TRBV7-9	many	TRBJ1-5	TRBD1	TGTGCCAGCAGCTTAGGGGGGACAGGGGGCTTCGAACCCCAGCATTTT	CASSLGGTGGFEPQHF
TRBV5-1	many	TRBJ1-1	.	TGCGCCAGCAGCTTGGCCCGGCAAGGGGGGACACAGAACACTGAAGCTTTCTTT	CASSLARQGGTQNTEAFF
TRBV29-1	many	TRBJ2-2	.	TGCAGCGTTGGCTCTAAATTTAGTAGCGGGGAGCTGTTTTTT	CSVGSKFSSGELFF
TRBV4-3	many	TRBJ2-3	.	TGCGCCAGCAGCCAAGATGGGTGGGATCCAGATACGCAGTATTTT	CASSQDGWDPDTQYF
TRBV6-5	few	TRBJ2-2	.	TGTGCCAGCAGTTACTGGAACACCGGGGAGCTGTTTTTT	CASSYWNTGELFF
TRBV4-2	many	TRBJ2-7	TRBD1	TGTGCCAGCAGCCAAGCGGGACAGGTTATTTACGAGCAGTACTTC	CASSQAGQVIYEQYF
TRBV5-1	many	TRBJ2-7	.	TGCGCCAGCAGCTTGAGGGGCGATGGGGACTACGAGCAGTACTTC	CASSLRGDGDYEQYF
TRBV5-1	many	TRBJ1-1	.	TGCGCCAGCAGCTTGGGAACAGGTATAGAAGCTTTCTTT	CASSLGTGIEAFF
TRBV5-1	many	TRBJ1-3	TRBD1	TGCGCCAGCAGCTTGTCGGAGGGGGCTCTTGGAAACACCATATATTTT	CASSLSEGALGNTIYF
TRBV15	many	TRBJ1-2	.	TGTGCCACCAGCAGAGAGGACACCAACTATGGCTACACCTTC	CATSREDTNYGYTF
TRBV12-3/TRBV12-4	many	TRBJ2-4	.	TGTGCCAGCATGAATACAGGGAAGGGAAACATTCAGTACTTC	CASMNTGKGNIQYF
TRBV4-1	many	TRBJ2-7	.	TGCGCCAGCAGCCAAGAAATAGACTCGACAGGTGCCTCCTACGAGCAGTACTTC	CASSQEIDSTGASYEQYF
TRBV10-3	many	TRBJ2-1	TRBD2	TGTGCCATCAGTGAGACTAGCGGGGGGGAGAAAAATGAGCAGTTCTTC	CAISETSGGEKNEQFF
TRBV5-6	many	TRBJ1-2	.	TGTGCCAGCAGCGACCCAGGGTGGATAGTTAACTATGGCTACACCTTC	CASSDPGWIVNYGYTF
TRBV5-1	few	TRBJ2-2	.	TGCGCCAGCAGCTTGTGGCAACGCACGAACACCGGGGAGCTGTTTTTT	CASSLWQRTNTGELFF
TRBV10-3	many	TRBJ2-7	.	TGTGCCATCAGTGAAGCAGGGTATTCGGGCCCGTACTTC	CAISEAGYSGPYF
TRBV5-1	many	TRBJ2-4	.	TGCGCCAGCAGCTTGGAGGGGATTGAAGACATTCAGTACTTC	CASSLEGIEDIQYF
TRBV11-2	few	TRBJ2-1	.	TGTGCCAGCAGCTTAGATCTGGTGACAGCGCAGTTCTTC	CASSLDLVTAQFF
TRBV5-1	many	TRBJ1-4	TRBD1	TGCGCCAGCAGCATGGAGGGGGCAAGGAGTGAAAAACTGTTTTTT	CASSMEGARSEKLFF
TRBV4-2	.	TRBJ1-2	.	TGTGCCAGCACCCAAGATCAGGTTTATGGCTACACCTTC	CASTQDQVYGYTF
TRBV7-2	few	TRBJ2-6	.	TGTGCCAGCAGCGCCCCTGGGGCCAACGTCCTGACTTTC	CASSAPGANVLTF
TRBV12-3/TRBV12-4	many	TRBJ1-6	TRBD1	TGTGCCAGCAGTTTTCGACAGGGGTATTCACCCCTCCACTTT	CASSFRQGYSPLHF
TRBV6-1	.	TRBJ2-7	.	TGTGCCAGCGGACGGACAATCGGCGGTTCCTACGAGCAGTACTTC	CASGRTIGGSYEQYF
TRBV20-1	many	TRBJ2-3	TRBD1	TGCAGTGCCCCTGACAGGGGGATCTTCACAGATACGCAGTATTTT	CSAPDRGIFTDTQYF